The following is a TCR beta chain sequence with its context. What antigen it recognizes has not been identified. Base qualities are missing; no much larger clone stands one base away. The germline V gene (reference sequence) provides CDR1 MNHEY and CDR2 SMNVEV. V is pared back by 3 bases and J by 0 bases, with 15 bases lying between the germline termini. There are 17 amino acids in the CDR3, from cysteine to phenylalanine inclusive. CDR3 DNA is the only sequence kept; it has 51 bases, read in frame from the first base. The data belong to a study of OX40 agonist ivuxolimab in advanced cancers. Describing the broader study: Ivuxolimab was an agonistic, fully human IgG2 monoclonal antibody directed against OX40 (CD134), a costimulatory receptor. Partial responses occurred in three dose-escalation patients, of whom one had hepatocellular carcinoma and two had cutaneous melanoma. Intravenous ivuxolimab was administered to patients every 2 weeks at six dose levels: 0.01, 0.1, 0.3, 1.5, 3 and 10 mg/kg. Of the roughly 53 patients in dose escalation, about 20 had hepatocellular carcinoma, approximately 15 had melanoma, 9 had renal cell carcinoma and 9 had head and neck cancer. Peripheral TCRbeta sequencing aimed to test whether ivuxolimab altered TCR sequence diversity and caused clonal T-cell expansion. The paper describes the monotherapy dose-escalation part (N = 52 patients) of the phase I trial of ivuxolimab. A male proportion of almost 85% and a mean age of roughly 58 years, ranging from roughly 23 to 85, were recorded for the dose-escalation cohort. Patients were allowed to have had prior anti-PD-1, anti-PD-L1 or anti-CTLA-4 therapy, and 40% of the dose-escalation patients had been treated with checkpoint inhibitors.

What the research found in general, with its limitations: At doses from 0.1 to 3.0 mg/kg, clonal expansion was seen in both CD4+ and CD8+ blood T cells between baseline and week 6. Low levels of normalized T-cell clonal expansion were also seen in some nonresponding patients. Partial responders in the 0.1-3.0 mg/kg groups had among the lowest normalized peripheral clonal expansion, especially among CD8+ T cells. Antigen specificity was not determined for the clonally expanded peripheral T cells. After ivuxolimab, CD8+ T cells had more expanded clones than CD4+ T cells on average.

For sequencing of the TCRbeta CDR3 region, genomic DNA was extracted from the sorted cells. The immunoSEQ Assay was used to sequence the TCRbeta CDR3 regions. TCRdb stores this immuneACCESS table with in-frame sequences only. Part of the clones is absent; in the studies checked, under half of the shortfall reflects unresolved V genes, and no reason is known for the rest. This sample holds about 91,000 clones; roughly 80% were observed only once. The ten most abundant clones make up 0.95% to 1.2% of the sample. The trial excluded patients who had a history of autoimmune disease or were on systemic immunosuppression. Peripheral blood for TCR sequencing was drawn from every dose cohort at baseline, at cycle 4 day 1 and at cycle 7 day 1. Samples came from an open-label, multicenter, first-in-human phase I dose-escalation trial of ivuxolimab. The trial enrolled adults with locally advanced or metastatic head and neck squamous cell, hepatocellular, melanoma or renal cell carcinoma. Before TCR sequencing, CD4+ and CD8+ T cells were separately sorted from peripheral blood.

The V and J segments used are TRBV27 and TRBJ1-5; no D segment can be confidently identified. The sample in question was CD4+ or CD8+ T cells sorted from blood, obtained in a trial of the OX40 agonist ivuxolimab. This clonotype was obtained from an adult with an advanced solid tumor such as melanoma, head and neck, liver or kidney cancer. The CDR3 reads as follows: CASSFRWGGDSNQPQHF. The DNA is TGTGCCAGCAGTTTTCGGTGGGGAGGAGATAGCAATCAGCCCCAGCATTTT.